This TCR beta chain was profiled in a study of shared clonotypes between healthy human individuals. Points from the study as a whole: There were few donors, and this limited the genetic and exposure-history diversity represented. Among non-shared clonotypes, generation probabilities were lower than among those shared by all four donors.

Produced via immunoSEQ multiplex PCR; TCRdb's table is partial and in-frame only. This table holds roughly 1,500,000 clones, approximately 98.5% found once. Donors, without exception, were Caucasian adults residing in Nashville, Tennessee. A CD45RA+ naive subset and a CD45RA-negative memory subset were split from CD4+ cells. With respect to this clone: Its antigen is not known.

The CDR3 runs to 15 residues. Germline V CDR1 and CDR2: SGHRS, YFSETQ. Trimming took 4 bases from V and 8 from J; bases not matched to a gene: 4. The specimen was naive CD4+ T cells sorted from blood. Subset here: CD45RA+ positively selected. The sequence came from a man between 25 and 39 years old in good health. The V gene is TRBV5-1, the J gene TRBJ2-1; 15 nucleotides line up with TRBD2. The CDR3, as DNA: TGCGCCAGCAGCCGTGGACTAGCGGGAGGGGATGAGCAGTTCTTC. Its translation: CASSRGLAGGDEQFF.